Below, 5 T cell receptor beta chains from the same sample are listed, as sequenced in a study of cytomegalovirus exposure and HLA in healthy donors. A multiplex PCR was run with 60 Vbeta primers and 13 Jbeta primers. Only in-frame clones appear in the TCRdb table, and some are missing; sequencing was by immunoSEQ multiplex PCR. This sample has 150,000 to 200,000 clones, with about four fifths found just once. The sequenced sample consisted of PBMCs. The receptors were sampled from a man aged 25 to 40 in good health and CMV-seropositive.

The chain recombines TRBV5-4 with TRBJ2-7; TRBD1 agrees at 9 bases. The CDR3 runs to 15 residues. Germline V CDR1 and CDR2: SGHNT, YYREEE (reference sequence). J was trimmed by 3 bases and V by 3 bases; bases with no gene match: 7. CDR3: CASSSLDRGVYEQYF. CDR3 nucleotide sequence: TGTGCCAGCAGCTCCCTAGACAGGGGGGTCTACGAGCAGTACTTC.

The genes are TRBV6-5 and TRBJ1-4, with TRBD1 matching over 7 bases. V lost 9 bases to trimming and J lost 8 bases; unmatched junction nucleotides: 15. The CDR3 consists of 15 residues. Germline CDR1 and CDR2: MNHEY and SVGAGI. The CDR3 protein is CASRVGAGGNEKLFF. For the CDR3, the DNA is TGTGCCAGTCGGGTGGGGGCAGGGGGTAACGAAAAACTGTTTTTT.

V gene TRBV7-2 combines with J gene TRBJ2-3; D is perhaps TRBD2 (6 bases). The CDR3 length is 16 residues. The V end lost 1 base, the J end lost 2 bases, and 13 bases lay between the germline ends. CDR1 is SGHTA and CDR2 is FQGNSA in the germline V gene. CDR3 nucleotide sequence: TGTGCCAGCAGCTTAGGTCCTAGCGTCAACACAGATACGCAGTATTTT. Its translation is CASSLGPSVNTDTQYF.

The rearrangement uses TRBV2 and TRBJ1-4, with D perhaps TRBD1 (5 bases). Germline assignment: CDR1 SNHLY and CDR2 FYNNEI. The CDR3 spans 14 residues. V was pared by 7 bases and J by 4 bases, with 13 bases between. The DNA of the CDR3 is TGTGCCAGCACCAGAATAGGGGTTAATGAAAAACTGTTTTTT. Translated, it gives CASTRIGVNEKLFF.

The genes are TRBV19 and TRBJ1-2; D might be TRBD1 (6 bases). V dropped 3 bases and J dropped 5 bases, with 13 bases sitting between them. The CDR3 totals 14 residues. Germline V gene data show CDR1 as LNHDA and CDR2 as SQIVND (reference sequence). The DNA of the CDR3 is TGTGCCAGTAGTATCCCCGGACAGCTTTATGGCTACACCTTC. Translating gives CASSIPGQLYGYTF.